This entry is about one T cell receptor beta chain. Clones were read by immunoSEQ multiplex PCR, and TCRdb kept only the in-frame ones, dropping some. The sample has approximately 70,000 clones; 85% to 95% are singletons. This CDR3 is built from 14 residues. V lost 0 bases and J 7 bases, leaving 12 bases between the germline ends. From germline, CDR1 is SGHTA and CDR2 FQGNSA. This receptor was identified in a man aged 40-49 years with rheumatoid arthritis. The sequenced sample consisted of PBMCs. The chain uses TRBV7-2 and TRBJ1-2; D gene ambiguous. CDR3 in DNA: TGTGCCAGCAGCTTAGCGCCCGGTTACCGTGGCTACACCTTC. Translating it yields CASSLAPGYRGYTF. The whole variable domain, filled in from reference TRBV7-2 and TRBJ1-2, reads GAGVSQSPSNKVTEKGKDVELRCDPISGHTALYWYRQSLGQGLEFLIYFQGNSAPDKSGLPSDRFSAERTGGSVSTLTIQRTQQEDSAVYLCASSLAPGYRGYTFGSGTRLTVV.